This TCR beta chain came from a study of blood T cells in healthy people across ages. Study as a whole: Per two T cells, about one barcoded beta molecule was captured through template switching.

For the second PCR, which ran for about 7 to 12 cycles, a sample-barcoded 5' primer and a J-beta primer mix were used. Each CDR3 protein is one row after TCRdb ran MiXCR on the 5' RACE reads. Of roughly 1.7 million distinct CDR3 sequences listed, almost 35% are singletons. This clonotype was seen at least ten times. Antigen unknown. Overall study findings and caveats: Whereas aged donors had fewer naive CD4+ cells, long-lived donors had more of them and higher diversity.

Sequencing input: blood. This receptor was obtained from a woman aged 25 to 39 in good health.

CDR3: CSVEVTGIPYEQYF. CDR3 DNA sequence: TGCAGCGTTGAAGTAACAGGGATTCCGTACGAGCAGTACTTC. This chain joins TRBV29-1 and TRBJ2-7, with TRBD1 as a possible D gene (6 bases). In germline, CDR1 is SQVTM, CDR2 ANQGSEA. This CDR3 has 14 amino acids. The V and J ends lost 1 base and 4 bases respectively, with 14 bases between them.